This T cell receptor (beta chain) was identified in a study of shared clonotypes between healthy human individuals (dated by TCRdb to the early 2020s). Regarding the study in general: The cohort included a few men and a couple of women between 18 and 49 years of age. Leukapheresis yielded between about 0.8 and 9.5 billion PBMCs per donor. Per donor, three plates each were used for CD4 naive and CD4 memory, two for CD8 naive, and one for CD8 memory. To estimate repertoire size and how much clonotype sharing occurs between individuals, the study deeply sequenced the blood TCR repertoires of several healthy adults. To increase sequencing depth and limit assay-specific biases, TCR repertoire library preparation and sequencing were carried out by different laboratories using diverse techniques. The paper as a whole reports these results and caveats: Across four donors, approximately 5% of naive CD4, roughly 3.3% of naive CD8, 2% to 2.5% of memory CD4, and approximately 0.4% of memory CD8 clonotypes were shared. Compared with non-shared clonotypes, clonotypes shared by all four sorted-subset donors had higher generation probabilities. The small number of donors limited the genetic and exposure-history diversity represented. Larger estimated clonotype richness was generally found for naive subsets than for memory subsets. Sampling was limited to blood, and TCR repertoires in tissue likely differ from TCR repertoires in blood. Based on pairwise subsampling, the degree of clonotype sharing among donors was expected to be affected by sequencing depth. Rarefaction of sorted-subset datasets indicated incomplete sequencing despite the large sequencing depth.

In regard to this clone: Its specific antigen is unknown. No per-base quality is available; no much larger clone lies one base away.

Using the deep immunoSEQ assay, TCR CDR3 regions were amplified from genomic DNA by multiplex PCR. Extracted genomic DNA from each cell subset was spread evenly across all wells of several immunoSEQ 96-well plates, with each plate serving as a replicate. For sorted subsets, each replicate PCR was loaded with roughly 200 ng genomic DNA, equivalent to 30,000 to 35,000 T cell genomes. The purified libraries were quantified using a Qubit 3.0 fluorometer, sized with a Bioanalyzer 2100, and then quantified again using the KAPA Library Quantification kit. Every immunoSEQ 96-well plate was sequenced on a separate single-read 150-cycle Illumina NextSeq 550 flow cell. The study's own analysis went as follows. Because only junctional sequences without quality scores were contained in the immunoSEQ output, filtering matching that applied to full-length reads could not be performed. Sequences were annotated with PyIR, a Python wrapper for IgBLAST v1.9, and V/J genes and CDR3 were assigned using IMGT germline references. Reads with weak V/J assignments (E-value above 1e-6), missing CDR3, stop codons, out-of-frame junctions, or ambiguous translated residues were removed. V3J clonotypes were defined as sequences sharing the same inferred V gene, J gene, and CDR3 amino acid sequence. Percentage overlap between repertoires was computed as shared unique clonotypes divided by the size of the smaller repertoire. RTK rarefaction, the Chao1 estimator, and Recon v2.1 estimates of unobserved clonotypes were used to assess repertoire richness. Generation probabilities for all TCRbeta clonotypes obtained by the gDNA method from a handful of donors were computed using OLGA. The table comes from immuneACCESS by way of TCRdb, which keeps in-frame sequences with V and J called. Part of the clones is missing from these tables; in studies checked, under half for an unresolved V gene and the rest for unknown reasons. The V and J calls and clone size come from that table; D and trimming were worked out from the DNA. This sample has about 2 million clones in its table, and approximately 94% of those were observed once. The ten biggest clones cover under 1.5% of the sample.

Trimming leaves V shorter by 4 bases and J shorter by 2 bases, with the junction holding 7 bases beyond the gene matches. The CDR3, cysteine through phenylalanine, is 17 amino acids long. CDR3 DNA only is kept here, 51 bases in frame from base 1. CDR1 and CDR2 (SGHVS, FQNEAQ) derive from the germline V gene. CD8 naive samples were CD45RO-negative cells positively selected for CCR7, giving a CD45RA+CCR7+ population that excluded TemRA cells. Donors were healthy HIV-negative adults with no recently reported acute infections or vaccinations. Every donor was a Caucasian adult living in Nashville, Tennessee, USA. After blood collection by leukapheresis, PBMCs were isolated using Ficoll-Histopaque density gradient centrifugation and then cryopreserved in the vapor phase of liquid nitrogen. Analytical flow cytometry was used to check the purity and quantity of each magnetically sorted T cell population. From each sorted fraction, genomic DNA was isolated and quantified by UV absorbance on a Nanodrop 2000c.

The sequence derives from a man between 18 and 35 years old in good health. The rearranged segments are TRBV7-8 and TRBJ1-6, with 8 bases aligning to TRBD1. Sequencing input: naive CD8+ T cells sorted from blood. Reading the label with the study, this specimen's cell subset or site is: CD45RA+CCR7+. The CDR3 reads as follows: CASSSSQTGAYNSPLHF. The nucleotide sequence reads TGTGCCAGCAGCTCCTCGCAGACAGGGGCCTATAATTCACCCCTCCACTTT.